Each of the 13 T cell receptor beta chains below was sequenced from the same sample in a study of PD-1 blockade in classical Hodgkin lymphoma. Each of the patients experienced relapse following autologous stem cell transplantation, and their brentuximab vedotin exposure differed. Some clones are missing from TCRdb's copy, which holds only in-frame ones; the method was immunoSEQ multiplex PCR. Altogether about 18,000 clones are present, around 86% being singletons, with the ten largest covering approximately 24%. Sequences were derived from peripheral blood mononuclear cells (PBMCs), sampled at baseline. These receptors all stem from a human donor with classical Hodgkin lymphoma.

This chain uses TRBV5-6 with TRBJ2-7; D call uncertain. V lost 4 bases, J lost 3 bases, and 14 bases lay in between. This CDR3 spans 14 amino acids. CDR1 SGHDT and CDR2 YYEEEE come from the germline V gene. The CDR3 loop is CASSRRLGFYEQYF. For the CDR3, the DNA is TGTGCCAGCAGCCGTCGACTGGGTTTCTACGAGCAGTACTTC.

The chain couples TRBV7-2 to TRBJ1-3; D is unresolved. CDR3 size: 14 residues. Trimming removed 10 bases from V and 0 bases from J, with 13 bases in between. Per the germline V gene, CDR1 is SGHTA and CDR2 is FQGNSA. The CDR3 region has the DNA TGTGCCACCTCGCGTTCCACCTCTGGAAACACCATATATTTT. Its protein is CATSRSTSGNTIYF. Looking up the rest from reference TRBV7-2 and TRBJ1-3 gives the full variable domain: GAGVSQSPSNKVTEKGKDVELRCDPISGHTALYWYRQSLGQGLEFLIYFQGNSAPDKSGLPSDRFSAERTGGSVSTLTIQRTQQEDSAVYLCATSRSTSGNTIYFGEGSWLTVV.

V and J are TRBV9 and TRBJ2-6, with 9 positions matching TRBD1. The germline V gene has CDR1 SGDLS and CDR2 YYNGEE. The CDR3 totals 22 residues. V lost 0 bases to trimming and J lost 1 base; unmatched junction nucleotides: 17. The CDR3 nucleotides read TGTGCCAGCAGCGTAGCTTTTGCGGACAGGGGTCTCGGTTTGTCTGGGGCCAACGTCCTGACTTTC. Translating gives CASSVAFADRGLGLSGANVLTF.

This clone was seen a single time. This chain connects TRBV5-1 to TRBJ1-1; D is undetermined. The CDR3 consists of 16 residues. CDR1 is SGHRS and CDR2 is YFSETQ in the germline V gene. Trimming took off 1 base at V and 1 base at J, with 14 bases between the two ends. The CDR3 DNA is TGCGCCAGCAGCTTGATTTCGTCCGCCGAGAACACTGAAGCTTTCTTT. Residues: CASSLISSAENTEAFF.

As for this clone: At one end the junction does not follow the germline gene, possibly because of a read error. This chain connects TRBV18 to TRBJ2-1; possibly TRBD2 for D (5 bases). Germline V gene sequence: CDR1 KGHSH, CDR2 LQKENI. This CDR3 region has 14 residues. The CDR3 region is CASSPKDSNNGQFF. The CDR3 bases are TGTGCCAGCTCCCCGAAGGACTCTAACAATGGGCAGTTCTTC.

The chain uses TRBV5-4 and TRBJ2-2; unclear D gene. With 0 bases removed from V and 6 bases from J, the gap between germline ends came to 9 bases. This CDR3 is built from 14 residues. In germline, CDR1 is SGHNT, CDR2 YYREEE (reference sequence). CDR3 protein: CASSLEGPPGELFF. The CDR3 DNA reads TGTGCCAGCAGCTTGGAAGGGCCCCCCGGGGAGCTGTTTTTT.

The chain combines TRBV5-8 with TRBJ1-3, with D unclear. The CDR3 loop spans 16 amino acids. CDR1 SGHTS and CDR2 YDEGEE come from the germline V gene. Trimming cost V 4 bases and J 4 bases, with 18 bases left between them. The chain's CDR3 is CASSVYPPVEGNTIYF. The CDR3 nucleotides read TGTGCCAGCAGCGTATACCCACCGGTGGAGGGAAACACCATATATTTT.

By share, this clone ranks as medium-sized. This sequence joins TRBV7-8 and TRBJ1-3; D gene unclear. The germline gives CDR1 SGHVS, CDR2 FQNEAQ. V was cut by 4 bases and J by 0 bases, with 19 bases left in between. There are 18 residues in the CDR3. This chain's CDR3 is CASSSTFFSSSSGNTIYF. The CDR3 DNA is TGTGCCAGCAGCTCTACGTTCTTCAGCTCGAGCTCTGGAAACACCATATATTTT.

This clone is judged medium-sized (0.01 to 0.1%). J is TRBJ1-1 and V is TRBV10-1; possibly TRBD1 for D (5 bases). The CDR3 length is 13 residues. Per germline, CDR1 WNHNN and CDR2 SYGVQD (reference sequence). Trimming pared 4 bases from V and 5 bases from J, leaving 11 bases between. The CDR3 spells CASSVSRETEAFF. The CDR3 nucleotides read TGCGCCAGCAGTGTGAGCAGGGAAACTGAAGCTTTCTTT.

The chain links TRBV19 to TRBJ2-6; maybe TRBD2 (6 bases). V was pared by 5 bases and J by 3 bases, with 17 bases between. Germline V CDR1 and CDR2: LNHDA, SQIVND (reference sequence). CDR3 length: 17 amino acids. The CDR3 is CASSALQGGSGANVLTF. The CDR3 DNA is TGTGCCAGTAGTGCCCTGCAGGGAGGTAGTGGGGCCAACGTCCTGACTTTC. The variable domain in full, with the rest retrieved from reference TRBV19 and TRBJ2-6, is DGGITQSPKYLFRKEGQNVTLSCEQNLNHDAMYWYRQDPGQGLRLIYYSQIVNDFQKGDIAEGYSVSREKKESFPLTVTSAQKNPTAFYLCASSALQGGSGANVLTFGAGSRLTVL.

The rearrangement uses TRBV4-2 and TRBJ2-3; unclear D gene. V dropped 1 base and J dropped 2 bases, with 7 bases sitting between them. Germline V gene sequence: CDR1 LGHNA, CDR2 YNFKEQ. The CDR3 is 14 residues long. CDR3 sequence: CASSQGQDTDTQYF. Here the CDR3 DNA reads TGTGCCAGCAGCCAAGGACAAGACACAGATACGCAGTATTTT.

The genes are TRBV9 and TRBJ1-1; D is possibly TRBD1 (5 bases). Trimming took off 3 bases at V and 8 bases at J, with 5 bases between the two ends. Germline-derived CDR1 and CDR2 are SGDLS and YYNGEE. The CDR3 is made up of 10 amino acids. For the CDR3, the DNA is TGTGCCAGCAGCGGACAGGAAGCTTTCTTT. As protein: CASSGQEAFF.

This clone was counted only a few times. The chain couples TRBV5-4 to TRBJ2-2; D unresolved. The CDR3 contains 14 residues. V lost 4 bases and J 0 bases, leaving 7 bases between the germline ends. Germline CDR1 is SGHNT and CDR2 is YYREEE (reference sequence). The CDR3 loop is CASSQETNTGELFF. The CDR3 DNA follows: TGTGCCAGCAGCCAAGAAACGAACACCGGGGAGCTGTTTTTT.